One and the same sample provided the 19 T cell receptor beta chains below, sequenced in a study of shared T cell receptors in the human thymus. TCRdb's table, derived via immunoSEQ multiplex PCR, lists solely in-frame clones and lacks some. The sample has approximately 580,000 clones, about 80% seen once; the top ten hold roughly 0.013%. The sample was also reused in another study, on human thymus T cells.

The sequenced sample consisted of thymocytes. The receptors shown here come from a boy in the first two years of life with a congenital heart defect.

The V gene is TRBV5-1, the J gene TRBJ2-7, with D perhaps TRBD2 (6 bases). The CDR3 loop spans 13 amino acids. V lost 7 bases, J lost 5 bases, and 16 bases lay in between. The germline V gene has CDR1 SGHRS and CDR2 YFSETQ. CDR3 DNA: TGCGCCAGCGTAGGAGGGCCTTCGAACGAGCAGTACTTC. Translated: CASVGGPSNEQYF.

The chain recombines TRBV15 with TRBJ2-5; 7 nucleotides align to TRBD2. CDR3 length: 14 residues. V lost 5 bases and J lost 2; bases outside the gene matches: 5. Germline CDR1 is LNHNV and CDR2 is YYDKDF (reference sequence). Here the CDR3 reads CATSRLAAQETQYF. The CDR3 coding sequence is TGTGCCACCAGCCGACTAGCCGCTCAAGAGACCCAGTACTTC.

The chain links TRBV12-1 to TRBJ1-2. TRBV12-1 is labeled a pseudogene. The CDR3 totals 15 residues. CDR3 region: CASSFALDCNYGYTF. The CDR3 nucleotides read TGTGCCAGCAGCTTTGCATTAGATTGTAACTATGGCTACACCTTC.

The V call is TRBV19, the J call TRBJ1-2; 8 bases map to TRBD1. This CDR3 region has 17 residues. Germline V gives CDR1 LNHDA, CDR2 SQIVND (reference sequence). Germline trimming cut 9 bases from V and 4 bases from J; bases unmatched to any gene: 19. The CDR3 protein is CARPFTDRGGGSYGYTF. The CDR3 nucleotides are TGTGCCAGGCCGTTTACAGACAGGGGAGGAGGGAGCTATGGCTACACCTTC.

This chain joins TRBV12-5 and TRBJ2-3, with a tentative D call TRBD2 (7 bases). Germline CDR1 is LGHNT and CDR2 is FRNRAP. This CDR3 is built from 13 residues. V lost 2 bases, J lost 7 bases, and 10 bases lay in between. The CDR3 protein is CASGLYGGHTQYF. The CDR3 coding sequence is TGTGCTAGTGGTTTGTACGGGGGGCATACGCAGTATTTT.

The V call is TRBV7-6, the J call TRBJ2-7; possibly TRBD2 for D (6 bases). Germline CDR1 and CDR2: SGHVS and FNYEAQ. CDR3 length equals 19 residues. Trimming removed 7 bases from V and 3 bases from J, with 31 bases in between. The DNA for the CDR3 is TGTGCCAGCACCCTGACCCGGGGGTCCTCGAAACCCTCCCACTACGAGCAGTACTTC. Its translation is CASTLTRGSSKPSHYEQYF. The full variable domain, in which reference TRBV7-6 and TRBJ2-7 provide the parts outside the CDR3, is GAGVSQSPRYKVTKRGQDVALRCDPISGHVSLYWYRQALGQGPEFLTYFNYEAQQDKSGLPNDRFSAERPEGSISTLTIQRTEQRDSAMYRCASTLTRGSSKPSHYEQYFGPGTRLTVT.

This sequence joins TRBV21-1 and TRBJ1-5; TRBD1 reflects the table's D call only, with no check against the DNA. TRBV21-1 is flagged as a pseudogene. The length of the CDR3 is 18 residues. CDR3 loop: CASSPKGGRGIWDQPQHF. CDR3 bases: TGTGCCAGCAGCCCTAAAGGGGGCAGGGGGATTTGGGATCAGCCCCAGCATTTT.

The chain joins TRBV11-3 to TRBJ2-1, with TRBD2 as a possible D gene (6 bases). The CDR3 covers 15 residues. Germline CDR1 reads SGHNT; CDR2 reads YENEEA. The V end was cut by 3 bases, the J end by 0 bases, with 9 bases between. CDR3 nucleotide sequence: TGTGCCAGCAGCTTTTCCGGGAGCTCCTACAATGAGCAGTTCTTC. Translated: CASSFSGSSYNEQFF.

The chain combines TRBV7-9 with TRBJ2-7; D is unresolved. Trimming stripped 4 bases from V and 1 base from J, with 14 bases between. The CDR3 covers 15 residues. The germline CDR1 and CDR2 sequences are SEHNR and FQNEAQ (reference sequence). Here the CDR3 DNA reads TGTGCCAGCAGCTGTCCTAGTAGTAGTTCCTACGAGCAGTACTTC. This sequence encodes CASSCPSSSSYEQYF. The full variable domain, completed using reference TRBV7-9 and TRBJ2-7, is DTGVSQNPRHKITKRGQNVTFRCDPISEHNRLYWYRQTLGQGPEFLTYFQNEAQLEKSRLLSDRFSAERPKGSFSTLEIQRTEQGDSAMYLCASSCPSSSSYEQYFGPGTRLTVT.

The chain joins TRBV29-1 to TRBJ1-1; D is ambiguous. This CDR3 is built from 12 residues. V gave up 3 bases and J gave up 1 base, with 6 bases separating them. Germline V CDR1 and CDR2: SQVTM, ANQGSEA. This chain's CDR3 is CSVDGSNTEAFF. The DNA of the CDR3 is TGCAGCGTTGATGGCTCGAACACTGAAGCTTTCTTT.

The V gene is TRBV10-3, the J gene TRBJ1-1; D is unresolved. The V end lost 8 bases, the J end lost 1 base, and 8 bases lay between the germline ends. The CDR3 is made up of 12 amino acids. Germline V gives CDR1 ENHRY, CDR2 SYGVKD. Written as DNA, the CDR3 is TGTGCCATCGGAGCGGGGAACACTGAAGCTTTCTTT. Its protein is CAIGAGNTEAFF.

This chain links TRBV6-4 with TRBJ2-7, with 7 nucleotides matching TRBD1. V lost 7 bases to trimming and J lost 2 bases; unmatched junction nucleotides: 11. The CDR3 consists of 15 residues. CDR1 is MRHNA and CDR2 is SNTAGT in the germline V gene. The CDR3 DNA sequence: TGTGCCAGCACCGTGACAGGGCCCACTCCCTACGAGCAGTACTTC. It yields the protein CASTVTGPTPYEQYF.

The genes are TRBV10-1 and TRBJ2-7; D may be TRBD1 (6 bases). The germline V gene encodes CDR1 WNHNN and CDR2 SYGVQD (reference sequence). The CDR3 loop spans 14 amino acids. With 6 bases removed from V and 7 bases from J, the gap between germline ends came to 19 bases. The CDR3 reads CASSSPGTPLEQYF. Here the CDR3 DNA reads TGCGCCAGCAGCTCTCCAGGGACACCTTTGGAGCAGTACTTC.

The sample holds a few counts of this clone. The chain is built from TRBV5-1 and TRBJ2-2; perhaps TRBD2 as D (7 bases). From germline, CDR1 is SGHRS and CDR2 YFSETQ. This CDR3 is 15 amino acids long. With 5 bases removed from V and 3 bases from J, the gap between germline ends came to 14 bases. The CDR3 sequence: CASRGGAFHTGELFF. CDR3 DNA: TGCGCCAGCAGGGGGGGGGCGTTCCACACCGGGGAGCTGTTTTTT.

This chain uses TRBV19 with TRBJ2-2, with a weak D call TRBD2 (6 bases). In germline, CDR1 is LNHDA, CDR2 SQIVND (reference sequence). V lost 6 bases and J lost 1, with 21 bases in between. The CDR3 runs to 18 residues. The CDR3 coding sequence is TGTGCCAGTAGCAGGACACTTGGGCGGGGTCAGAACACCGGGGAGCTGTTTTTT. It encodes CASSRTLGRGQNTGELFF.

The chain has TRBV5-8 and TRBJ2-7; D possibly corresponds to TRBD1 (6 bases). The ends were cut back, 3 bases at V and 6 bases at J, with 13 bases in the middle. CDR1 and CDR2 (germline): SGHTS, YDEGEE. The CDR3 spans 13 residues. CDR3: CASSSDSPSEQYF. CDR3 nucleotide sequence: TGTGCCAGCAGCTCGGACAGCCCCTCCGAGCAGTACTTC.

CDR3 DNA: TGTGCCAGCAGTGAATGGACTAGCGGGATTGTCACAGATACGCAGTATTTT. This encodes CASSEWTSGIVTDTQYF. This rearrangement joins TRBV2 to TRBJ2-3, with 12 bases identical to TRBD2. The CDR3 covers 17 residues. Germline CDR1 and CDR2: SNHLY and FYNNEI. Trimming cost V 2 bases and J 2 bases; bases outside gene matches: 5.

The genes are TRBV15 and TRBJ2-7, with TRBD2 matching over 9 bases. The trim removed 3 bases at V and 12 bases at J, leaving 15 bases unmatched. CDR1 is LNHNV, CDR2 YYDKDF, per germline (reference sequence). This CDR3 has 15 amino acids. The CDR3 loop is CATSRGPAGGSVRYF. CDR3 sequence (DNA): TGTGCCACCAGCAGGGGCCCCGCGGGAGGGAGCGTAAGGTACTTC.

The rearrangement uses TRBV27 and TRBJ1-5; 7 bases are a match to TRBD1. The CDR3 sequence is 16 residues long. From germline, CDR1 is MNHEY and CDR2 SMNVEV (reference sequence). Unmatched junction bases numbered 6, after V lost 4 bases and J lost 0 bases. CDR3 residues: CASSSRQGHSNQPQHF. CDR3 DNA: TGTGCCAGCAGTTCCCGACAGGGACATAGCAATCAGCCCCAGCATTTT.